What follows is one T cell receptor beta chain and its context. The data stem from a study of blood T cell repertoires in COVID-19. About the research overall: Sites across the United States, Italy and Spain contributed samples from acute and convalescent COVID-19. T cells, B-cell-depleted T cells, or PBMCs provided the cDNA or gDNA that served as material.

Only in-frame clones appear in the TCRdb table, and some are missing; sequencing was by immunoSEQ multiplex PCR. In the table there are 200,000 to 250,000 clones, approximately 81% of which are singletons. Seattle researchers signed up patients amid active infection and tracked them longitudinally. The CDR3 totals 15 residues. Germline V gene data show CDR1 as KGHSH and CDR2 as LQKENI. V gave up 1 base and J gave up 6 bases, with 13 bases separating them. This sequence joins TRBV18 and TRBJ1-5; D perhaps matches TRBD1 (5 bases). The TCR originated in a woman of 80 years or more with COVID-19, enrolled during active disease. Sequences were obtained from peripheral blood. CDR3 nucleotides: TGTGCCAGCTCACCACGAGGGGCGGAGGGTCAGCCCCAGCATTTT. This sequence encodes CASSPRGAEGQPQHF.